This TCR beta chain was sequenced for a study of blood T cell repertoires in COVID-19. Trimming took off 1 base at V and 4 bases at J, with 8 bases between the two ends. Germline CDR1 and CDR2: SGDLS and YYNGEE. The CDR3 covers 14 residues. Measured with immunoSEQ multiplex PCR; TCRdb has only the in-frame clones, and not every one. The sample carries approximately 220,000 clones, roughly nine tenths recorded once. Sequenced sample: PBMCs or T cells enriched from blood (not recorded which). This TCR was recovered from a woman in her twenties or thirties who had recovered from COVID-19. The chain employs TRBV9 and TRBJ2-2, with D tentatively TRBD2 (5 bases). The CDR3 protein is CASSVPGVTGELFF. For the CDR3, the DNA is TGTGCCAGCAGCGTACCCGGGGTCACCGGGGAGCTGTTTTTT.